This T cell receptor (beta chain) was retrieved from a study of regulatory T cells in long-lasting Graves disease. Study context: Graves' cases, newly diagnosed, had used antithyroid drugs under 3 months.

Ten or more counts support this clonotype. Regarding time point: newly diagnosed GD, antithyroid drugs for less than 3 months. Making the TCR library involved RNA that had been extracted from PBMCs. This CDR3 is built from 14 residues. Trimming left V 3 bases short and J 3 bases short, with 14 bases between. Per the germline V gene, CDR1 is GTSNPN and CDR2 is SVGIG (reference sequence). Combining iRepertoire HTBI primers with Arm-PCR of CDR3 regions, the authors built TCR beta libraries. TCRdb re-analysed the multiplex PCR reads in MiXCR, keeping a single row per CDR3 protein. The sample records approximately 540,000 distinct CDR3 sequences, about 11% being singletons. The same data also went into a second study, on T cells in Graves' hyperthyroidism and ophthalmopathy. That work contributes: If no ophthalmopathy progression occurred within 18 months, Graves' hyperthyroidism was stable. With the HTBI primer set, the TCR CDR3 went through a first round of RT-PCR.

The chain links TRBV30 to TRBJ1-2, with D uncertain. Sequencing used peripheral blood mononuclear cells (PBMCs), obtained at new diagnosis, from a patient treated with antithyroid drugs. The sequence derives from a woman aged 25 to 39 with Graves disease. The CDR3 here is CAWSETWGDYGYTF. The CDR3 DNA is TGTGCCTGGAGCGAAACATGGGGTGACTATGGCTACACCTTC.